One T cell receptor (beta chain) is described in this entry. Researchers turned away patients with other autoimmune diseases, uncontrolled infections, pregnancy or lactation. TCR beta CDR3 amplification used RNA transcripts. In the first round, RT-PCR was carried out with HTBI primers, and a multiplex PCR formed the second round. TCRdb redid the calling of the multiplex PCR reads with MiXCR, one entry per CDR3 protein. This table has over a million distinct CDR3 sequences, approximately 35% appearing once. Looked up from germline, CDR1 is SQVTM and CDR2 is ANQGSEA. The CDR3 sequence is 12 residues long. Trimming took 7 bases from V and 9 from J; bases not matched to a gene: 7. The data are from a study of Graves' ophthalmopathy and Graves' hyperthyroidism.

This chain joins TRBV29-1 and TRBJ2-5; the match to TRBD1 covers 11 bases. This TCR was recovered from an adult man with Graves' hyperthyroidism. Source material: peripheral blood or thyroid tissue (not recorded which). DNA of the CDR3: TGCAGCGCTGGGACAGGGGGTCAGCCCCAGTACTTC. It codes for CSAGTGGQPQYF.